The rows below give T cell receptor beta chains drawn from one sample of a study of neoadjuvant anti-PD-1 for oral cavity cancer. Data came from immunoSEQ multiplex PCR; TCRdb stores just in-frame clones and leaves some out. Here the sample spans about 72,000 clones, around 83% being singletons. The sequencing here drew on PBMCs, taken before nivolumab (anti-PD-1) treatment. Every receptor here comes from a person between 40 and 79 years old with oral cavity squamous cell carcinoma. The CDR3 runs from the conserved cysteine through the conserved F or W. The D gene is left open where the match is weak. Clone size appears in some rows only: once, few, many, or a class for an expanded clone.

size: NA; J: TRBJ1-1; V: TRBV6-1; D: NA; CDR3: CASSEVLNTEAFF
size: NA; J: TRBJ1-2; V: TRBV7-6; D: TRBD1; CDR3: CASIRWPGQVDGYTF
size: NA; J: TRBJ2-3; V: TRBV7-9; D: NA; CDR3: CASSLGLSTDTQYF
size: NA; J: TRBJ2-3; V: TRBV9; D: NA; CDR3: CASSVDHRDTQYF
size: NA; J: TRBJ2-3; V: TRBV19; D: TRBD1; CDR3: CASSGSWGQGTDTQYF
size: NA; J: TRBJ1-2; V: TRBV11-2; D: NA; CDR3: CASSLSGELWYGYTF
size: NA; J: TRBJ2-7; V: TRBV15; D: NA; CDR3: CATSREKGVTYEQYF
size: NA; J: TRBJ2-7; V: TRBV9; D: NA; CDR3: CASSVDGSSYEQYF
size: NA; J: TRBJ2-5; V: TRBV28; D: TRBD1; CDR3: CASSSGQGIDETQYF
size: NA; J: TRBJ1-2; V: TRBV2; D: NA; CDR3: CASKEVVVGVDGYTF
size: NA; J: TRBJ2-7; V: TRBV15; D: NA; CDR3: CATSISSYEQYF
size: medium-sized; J: TRBJ2-5; V: TRBV23-1; D: NA; CDR3: CASTQTDQETQYF
size: NA; J: TRBJ2-5; V: TRBV5-1; D: TRBD1; CDR3: CASSLAGTGEETQYF
size: few; J: TRBJ2-7; V: TRBV30; D: TRBD1; CDR3: CAWSFGQGGYEQYF
size: NA; J: TRBJ1-6; V: TRBV5-1; D: NA; CDR3: CASSLVYKGPGGSPLHF
size: NA; J: TRBJ2-7; V: TRBV19; D: NA; CDR3: CASSIGTAYEQYF
size: NA; J: TRBJ2-2; V: TRBV19; D: NA; CDR3: CASVRRADTGELFF
size: NA; J: TRBJ2-7; V: TRBV20-1; D: TRBD1; CDR3: CSAAQGNEQYF
size: NA; J: TRBJ2-2; V: TRBV9; D: NA; CDR3: CASSVFTRGAGELFF
size: NA; J: TRBJ1-5; V: TRBV19; D: NA; CDR3: CASSIYWGGNQPQHF
size: NA; J: TRBJ1-2; V: TRBV4-1; D: NA; CDR3: CASRPPQGNYGYTF
size: NA; J: TRBJ1-2; V: TRBV6-1; D: NA; CDR3: CASSEGLGYGYTF
size: few; J: TRBJ2-4; V: TRBV2; D: TRBD1; CDR3: CASSAGGGWRHIQYF
size: NA; J: TRBJ2-2; V: TRBV27; D: NA; CDR3: CASSLLPTGELFF
size: NA; J: TRBJ1-1; V: TRBV7-6; D: TRBD1; CDR3: CASSNTGTEHTEAFF
size: NA; J: TRBJ2-2; V: TRBV6-1; D: TRBD1; CDR3: CASSARTGGTTGELFF
size: NA; J: TRBJ1-3; V: TRBV4-2; D: TRBD1; CDR3: CASSQYQTGGAGNTIYF
size: NA; J: TRBJ1-1; V: TRBV29-1; D: TRBD1; CDR3: CSVRGPGGADTEAFF
size: NA; J: TRBJ2-3; V: TRBV7-3; D: NA; CDR3: CASRPGSTDTQYF
size: NA; J: TRBJ2-1; V: TRBV5-1; D: NA; CDR3: CASSLTDRDLNEQFF
size: NA; J: TRBJ2-1; V: TRBV30; D: NA; CDR3: CAWSVIGPNEQFF
size: NA; J: TRBJ2-7; V: TRBV6-6; D: NA; CDR3: CASSCSSRGAYGEQYF
size: NA; J: TRBJ1-1; V: TRBV6-1; D: TRBD1; CDR3: CASTQGAGSTEAFF
size: NA; J: TRBJ1-6; V: TRBV2; D: NA; CDR3: CASSERGGSNSPLHF
size: NA; J: TRBJ1-2; V: TRBV4-1; D: NA; CDR3: CASSQIGSKVYGYTF
size: NA; J: TRBJ1-1; V: TRBV9; D: NA; CDR3: CASSVEIGVRVGSFF
size: NA; J: TRBJ2-5; V: TRBV5-6; D: NA; CDR3: CASTTPVEETQYF
size: NA; J: TRBJ2-2; V: TRBV9; D: NA; CDR3: CASSVGGGTGELFF
size: NA; J: TRBJ2-7; V: TRBV30; D: NA; CDR3: CAWSSASYEQYF
size: NA; J: TRBJ2-2; V: TRBV5-4; D: NA; CDR3: CASSLMGTGELFF
size: NA; J: TRBJ2-1; V: TRBV6-1; D: TRBD2; CDR3: CASSAGTSYFF